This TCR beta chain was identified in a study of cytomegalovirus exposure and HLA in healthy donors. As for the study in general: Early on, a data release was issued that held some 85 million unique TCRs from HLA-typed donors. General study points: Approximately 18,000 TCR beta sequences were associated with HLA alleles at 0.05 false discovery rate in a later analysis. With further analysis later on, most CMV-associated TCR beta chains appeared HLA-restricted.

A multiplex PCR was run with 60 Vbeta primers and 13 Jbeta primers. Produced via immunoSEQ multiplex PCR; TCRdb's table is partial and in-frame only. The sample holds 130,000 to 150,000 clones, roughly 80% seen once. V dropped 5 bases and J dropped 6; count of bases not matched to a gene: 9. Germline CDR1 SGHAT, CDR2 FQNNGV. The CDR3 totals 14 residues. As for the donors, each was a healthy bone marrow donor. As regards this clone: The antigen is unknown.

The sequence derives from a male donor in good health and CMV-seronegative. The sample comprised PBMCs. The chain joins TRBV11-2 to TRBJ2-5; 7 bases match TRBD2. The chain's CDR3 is CASSVGAGEQTQYF. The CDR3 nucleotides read TGTGCCAGCAGCGTAGGGGCGGGGGAGCAGACCCAGTACTTC.